The present T cell receptor (beta chain) was sequenced within a study of cytomegalovirus exposure and HLA in healthy donors. There are 15 residues in the CDR3. Trimming took 3 bases from V and 8 from J; bases not matched to a gene: 10. Looked up from germline, CDR1 is SNHLY and CDR2 is FYNNEI. The PCR was carried out with 60 Vbeta primers and 13 Jbeta primers. Some clones are missing from TCRdb's copy, which holds only in-frame ones; the method was immunoSEQ multiplex PCR. The sample contains 100,000 to 150,000 clones, about 70% of which appear only once. This sequence joins TRBV2 and TRBJ2-1; 7 nucleotides line up with TRBD1. This clonotype originated in a woman aged 60-75 years in good health and CMV-seropositive. The specimen sequenced was PBMCs. CDR3 sequence (DNA): TGTGCCAGCAGTGACGCGACAGGGCCCTCAGATGAGCAGTTCTTC. Protein sequence: CASSDATGPSDEQFF.